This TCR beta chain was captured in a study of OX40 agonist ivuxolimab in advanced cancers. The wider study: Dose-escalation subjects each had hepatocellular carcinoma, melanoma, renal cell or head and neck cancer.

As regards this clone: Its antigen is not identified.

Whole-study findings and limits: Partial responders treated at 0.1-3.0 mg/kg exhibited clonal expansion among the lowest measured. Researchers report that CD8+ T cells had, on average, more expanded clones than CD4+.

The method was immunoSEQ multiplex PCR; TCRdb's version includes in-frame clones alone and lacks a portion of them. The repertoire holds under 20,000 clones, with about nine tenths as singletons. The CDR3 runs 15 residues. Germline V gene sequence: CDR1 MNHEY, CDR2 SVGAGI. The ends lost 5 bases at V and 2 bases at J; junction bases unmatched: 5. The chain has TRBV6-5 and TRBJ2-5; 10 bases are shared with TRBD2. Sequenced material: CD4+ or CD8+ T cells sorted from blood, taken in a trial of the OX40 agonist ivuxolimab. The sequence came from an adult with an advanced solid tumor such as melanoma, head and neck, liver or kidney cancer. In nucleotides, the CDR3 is TGTGCCAGCAGTCGGACTAGCGGAACTCAAGAGACCCAGTACTTC. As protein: CASSRTSGTQETQYF.